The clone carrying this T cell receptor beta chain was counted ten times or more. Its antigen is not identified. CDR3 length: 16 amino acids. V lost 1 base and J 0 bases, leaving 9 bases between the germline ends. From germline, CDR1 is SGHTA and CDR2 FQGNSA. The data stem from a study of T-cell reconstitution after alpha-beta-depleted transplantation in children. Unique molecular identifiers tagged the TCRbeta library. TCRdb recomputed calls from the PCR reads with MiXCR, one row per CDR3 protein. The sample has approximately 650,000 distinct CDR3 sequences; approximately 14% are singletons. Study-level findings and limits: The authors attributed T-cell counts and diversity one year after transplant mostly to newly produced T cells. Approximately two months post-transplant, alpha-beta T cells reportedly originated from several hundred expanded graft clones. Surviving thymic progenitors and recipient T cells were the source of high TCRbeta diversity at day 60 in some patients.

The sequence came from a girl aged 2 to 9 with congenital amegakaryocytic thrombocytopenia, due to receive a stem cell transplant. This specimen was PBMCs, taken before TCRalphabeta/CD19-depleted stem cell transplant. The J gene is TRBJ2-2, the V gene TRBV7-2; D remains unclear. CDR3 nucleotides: TGTGCCAGCAGCTTAGTATACAGCGCGAACACCGGGGAGCTGTTTTTT. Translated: CASSLVYSANTGELFF.